The 13 T cell receptor beta chains presented below share a single source sample, sequenced in a study of cytotoxic CD8 clonotypes in ibrutinib-treated CLL (dated by TCRdb to 2020 to 2023). Library prep was done by the immunoSEQ multiplex PCR assay. The immuneACCESS repertoire file appears here via TCRdb, limited to in-frame rearrangements. These files lack a portion of the clones; in checked studies, under half of the deficit traces to unresolved V genes, and the cause of the others is not known. The table for this sample lists around 330,000 clones; 67% of them were counted only once. Clones ranked in the top ten supply 5% to 6.5% of the sample. The source material was PBMCs, sampled after 36 months of ibrutinib treatment. These receptors originate from a human donor with chronic lymphocytic leukemia.

V usage is TRBV2 and J usage is TRBJ1-1, with D hard to call. The germline V and J ends were trimmed by 11 bases and 6 bases, with 13 bases remaining between them. The germline V gene has CDR1 SNHLY and CDR2 FYNNEI. The length of the CDR3 is 11 residues. CDR3 bases: TGTGCCCTCTGGGGAGGGTCTGAAGCTTTCTTT. It translates to CALWGGSEAFF.

This chain links TRBV4-1 with TRBJ2-1, with D perhaps matching TRBD1 or TRBD2 (5 bases each). The CDR3 has 15 residues. Trimming left V 11 bases short and J 6 bases short, with 23 bases between. Germline CDR1 MGHRA, CDR2 YSYEKL. The CDR3: CASHRAGSASNEQFF. For the CDR3, the DNA is TGCGCCTCCCACCGCGCAGGGAGCGCGAGCAATGAGCAGTTCTTC.

The chain joins TRBV7-2 to TRBJ1-1; D might be TRBD1 (5 bases). V shed 4 bases and J shed 1 base, with 10 bases lying between them. Looked up from germline, CDR1 is SGHTA and CDR2 is FQGNSA. This CDR3 spans 14 amino acids. CDR3 amino acids: CASSYRTGNTEAFF. The CDR3 nucleotides read TGTGCCAGCAGCTACCGTACAGGGAACACTGAAGCTTTCTTT. Full variable domain (outside the CDR3, taken from reference TRBV7-2 and TRBJ1-1): GAGVSQSPSNKVTEKGKDVELRCDPISGHTALYWYRQSLGQGLEFLIYFQGNSAPDKSGLPSDRFSAERTGGSVSTLTIQRTQQEDSAVYLCASSYRTGNTEAFFGQGTRLTVV.

The chain is built from TRBV5-1 and TRBJ2-7; D not resolved. V lost 4 bases and J 3 bases, leaving 8 bases between the germline ends. Germline-derived CDR1 and CDR2 are SGHRS and YFSETQ. The CDR3 loop spans 12 amino acids. CDR3 nucleotides: TGCGCCAGCAGCGCGACATTCTACGAGCAGTACTTC. This translates into CASSATFYEQYF.

The table lists this clone with a few counts. The CDR3: CASSFEESTDTQYF. In DNA, the CDR3 is TGTGCCAGCAGTTTTGAAGAAAGCACAGATACGCAGTATTTT. This chain connects TRBV28 to TRBJ2-3; D gene uncertain. CDR3 length: 14 residues. Germline CDR1 MDHEN, CDR2 SYDVKM. Trimming took off 3 bases at V and 0 bases at J, with 7 bases between the two ends.

A single count supports this clone. The chain links TRBV11-1 to TRBJ2-5; the D is unclear. CDR1 and CDR2 (germline): SGHAT, FQDESV (reference sequence). This CDR3 region has 15 residues. The ends were cut back, 5 bases at V and 4 bases at J, with 17 bases in the middle. The CDR3 nucleotides are TGTGCCAGCAGCCCCTCCGGGTTTATCGGAGAGACCCAGTACTTC. It yields the protein CASSPSGFIGETQYF.

The J gene is TRBJ2-3, the V gene TRBV19; D not resolved. CDR1 and CDR2 from the germline V gene are LNHDA and SQIVND (reference sequence). With 6 bases removed from V and 4 bases from J, the gap between germline ends came to 11 bases. The CDR3 has 13 residues. In DNA, the CDR3 is TGTGCCAGTAGGGCCCGCAGTTCAGATACGCAGTATTTT. This encodes CASRARSSDTQYF. Drawing the rest from reference TRBV19 and TRBJ2-3, the complete variable domain is DGGITQSPKYLFRKEGQNVTLSCEQNLNHDAMYWYRQDPGQGLRLIYYSQIVNDFQKGDIAEGYSVSREKKESFPLTVTSAQKNPTAFYLCASRARSSDTQYFGPGTRLTVL.

This clone was counted a single time. V is TRBV4-1 and J is TRBJ1-1, with 9 nucleotides matching TRBD1. CDR1 is MGHRA, CDR2 YSYEKL, per germline. Germline trimming cut 1 base from V and 1 base from J; bases unmatched to any gene: 19. The CDR3 covers 21 residues. The CDR3 DNA follows: TGCGCCAGCAGCCAAGTAAGAAGCTCGGGACAGGGCATGAGGGAGAACACTGAAGCTTTCTTT. The encoded protein is CASSQVRSSGQGMRENTEAFF.

This clone was detected once. The V gene is TRBV6-5, the J gene TRBJ2-3, with D perhaps assigned TRBD1 or TRBD2 (5 bases each). In germline, CDR1 is MNHEY, CDR2 SVGAGI. V gave up 6 bases and J gave up 2 bases, with 12 bases separating them. The CDR3 consists of 14 residues. Written as DNA, the CDR3 is TGTGCCAGCAGCGTAACGGGGACCACAGATACGCAGTATTTT. This encodes CASSVTGTTDTQYF.

The CDR3 bases are TGTGCCAGCAGTGAGATGGACACTGAAGCTTTCTTT. Its translation: CASSEMDTEAFF. V is TRBV6-1 and J is TRBJ1-1; D remains ambiguous. This CDR3 is 12 amino acids long. The V gene lost 3 bases and the J gene lost 3 bases, with 5 bases spanning the gap. The V gene's germline CDR1 is MNHNS and CDR2 SASEGT.

The chain couples TRBV4-1 to TRBJ1-4; 7 positions agree with TRBD1. The junction had 5 bases not matched to a gene; V was cut back by 4 bases and J by 6 bases. Germline V gene data show CDR1 as MGHRA and CDR2 as YSYEKL. The CDR3 has 14 residues. CDR3: CASSPGRGDEKLFF. In DNA form, the CDR3 reads TGCGCCAGCAGCCCCGGCAGGGGGGATGAAAAACTGTTTTTT.

This clone turned up a few times. The CDR3 DNA sequence: TGCAGCGCGGAGGGCTGGGTTGAGCAGTTCTTC. Translating gives CSAEGWVEQFF. The chain joins TRBV29-1 to TRBJ2-1; TRBD2 might be the D (6 bases). Trimming removed 7 bases at V and 9 bases at J, with 13 bases between. This CDR3 comprises 11 residues. Germline V gene lookup returns CDR1 SQVTM and CDR2 ANQGSEA.

In this sample, this clone turned up once. This CDR3 is also generated by other DNA sequences in the sample. The chain couples TRBV2 to TRBJ2-7, with TRBD2 matching over 7 bases. The CDR3 has 14 residues. J gave up 0 bases and V 6 bases, and 5 bases lay outside the gene matches. The V gene's germline CDR1 is SNHLY and CDR2 FYNNEI. The CDR3 region is CASSGRDYSYEQYF. The CDR3 coding sequence is TGTGCCAGCAGCGGCCGGGACTACTCCTACGAGCAGTACTTC.